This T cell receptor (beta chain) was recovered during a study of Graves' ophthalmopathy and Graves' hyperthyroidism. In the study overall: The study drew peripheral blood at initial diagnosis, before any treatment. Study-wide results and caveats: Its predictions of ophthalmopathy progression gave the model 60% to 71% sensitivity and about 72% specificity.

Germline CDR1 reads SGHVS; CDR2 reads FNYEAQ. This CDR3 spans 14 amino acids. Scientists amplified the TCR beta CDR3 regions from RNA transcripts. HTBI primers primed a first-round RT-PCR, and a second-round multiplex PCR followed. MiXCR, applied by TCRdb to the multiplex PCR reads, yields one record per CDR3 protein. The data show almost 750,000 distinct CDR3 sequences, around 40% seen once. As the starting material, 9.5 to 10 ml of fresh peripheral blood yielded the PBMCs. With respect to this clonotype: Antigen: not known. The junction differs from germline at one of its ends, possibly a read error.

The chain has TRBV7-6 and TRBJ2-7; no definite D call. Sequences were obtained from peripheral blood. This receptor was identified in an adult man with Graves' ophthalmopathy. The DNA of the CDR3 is TGTGTCAGCAGCTCCCTCCCGAGCTCCTACGAGCAGTACTTC. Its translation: CVSSSLPSSYEQYF.